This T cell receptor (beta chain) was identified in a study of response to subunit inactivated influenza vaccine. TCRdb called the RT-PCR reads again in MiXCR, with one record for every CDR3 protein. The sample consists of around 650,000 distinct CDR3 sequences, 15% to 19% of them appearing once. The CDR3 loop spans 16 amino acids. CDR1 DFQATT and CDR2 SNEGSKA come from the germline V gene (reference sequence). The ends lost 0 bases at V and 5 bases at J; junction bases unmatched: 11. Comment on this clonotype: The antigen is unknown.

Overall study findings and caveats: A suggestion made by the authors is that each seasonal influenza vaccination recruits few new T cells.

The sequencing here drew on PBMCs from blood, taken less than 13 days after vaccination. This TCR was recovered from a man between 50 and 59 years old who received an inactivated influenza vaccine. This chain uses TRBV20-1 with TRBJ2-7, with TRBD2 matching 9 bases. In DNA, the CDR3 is TGCAGTGCTAGAGATTGGGCTAGCGGGAAGCGGGACGAGCAGTACTTC. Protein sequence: CSARDWASGKRDEQYF.